One sample yielded the 13 T cell receptor beta chains listed below, sequenced in a study of blood T cell repertoires in COVID-19. Assay used: immunoSEQ multiplex PCR; TCRdb lists only in-frame clones, some missing. This sample has about 38,000 clones; roughly 90% occur once, and the top ten carry about 35%. Input material: peripheral blood. Receptors were obtained from a man between 65 and 85 years old with active COVID-19.

This chain links TRBV14 with TRBJ1-1; D gene unclear. CDR1 is SGHDN, CDR2 FVKESK, per germline. V lost 0 bases and J 10 bases, leaving 15 bases between the germline ends. The CDR3 spans 14 residues. The CDR3 is CASSQDGGWRAAFF. The CDR3 region has the DNA TGTGCCAGCAGCCAAGACGGCGGGTGGAGGGCAGCTTTCTTT.

The table lists this clone with a count of one. V gene TRBV5-4 combines with J gene TRBJ2-1; 7 bases are a match to TRBD2. V gave up 0 bases and J gave up 0 bases; unmatched junction bases: 15. CDR1 and CDR2 (germline): SGHNT, YYREEE (reference sequence). There are 20 residues in the CDR3. The CDR3 is CASSLVVLVFGGSSYNEQFF. As DNA, the CDR3 is TGTGCCAGCAGCTTGGTAGTCTTAGTCTTCGGGGGGTCCTCCTACAATGAGCAGTTCTTC.

The chain links TRBV4-1 to TRBJ2-1; 8 bases are a match to TRBD1. Germline trimming cut 0 bases from V and 9 bases from J; bases unmatched to any gene: 7. Germline CDR1 reads MGHRA; CDR2 reads YSYEKL. The CDR3 has 15 residues. Written as DNA, the CDR3 is TGCGCCAGCAGCCAAGATCCCGGACAGGGCCTTGAGCAGTTCTTC. As protein: CASSQDPGQGLEQFF.

V is TRBV19 and J is TRBJ2-2, with TRBD1 as a possible D gene (6 bases). CDR3 length equals 15 residues. Germline V lookup: CDR1 LNHDA, CDR2 SQIVND (reference sequence). V lost 6 bases, J lost 2 bases, and 13 bases lay in between. The CDR3 region is CASSLVQGNTGELFF. DNA of the CDR3: TGTGCCAGTAGCTTAGTACAGGGAAACACCGGGGAGCTGTTTTTT.

V usage is TRBV18 and J usage is TRBJ1-5; TRBD1 aligns across 7 bases. The CDR3 has 15 residues. CDR1 is KGHSH and CDR2 is LQKENI in the germline V gene. V shed 1 base and J 6 bases; nucleotides not matched to a gene: 6. CDR3 sequence: CASSPRQGEGQPQHF. In nucleotides, the CDR3 is TGTGCCAGCTCACCACGACAGGGTGAGGGTCAGCCCCAGCATTTT. The variable domain in full, completed from reference TRBV18 and TRBJ1-5, reads NAGVMQNPRHLVRRRGQEARLRCSPMKGHSHVYWYRQLPEEGLKFMVYLQKENIIDESGMPKERFSAEFPKEGPSILRIQQVVRGDSAAYFCASSPRQGEGQPQHFGDGTRLSIL.

CDR3 coding DNA: TGTGCCAGCAGTCTTAAAGAGACCCAGTACTTC. Protein sequence: CASSLKETQYF. The gene calls are TRBV6-2 or TRBV6-3 and TRBJ2-5; no definite D call. CDR1 is MNHEY and CDR2 is SVGEGT in the germline V gene. This CDR3 comprises 11 residues. Trimming pared 5 bases from V and 3 bases from J, leaving 4 bases between.

The rearrangement links TRBV9 to TRBJ2-2; TRBD2 agrees at 7 bases. In germline, CDR1 is SGDLS, CDR2 YYNGEE. Germline trimming cut 0 bases from V and 0 bases from J; bases unmatched to any gene: 8. The CDR3 extends over 18 amino acids. For the CDR3, the DNA is TGTGCCAGCAGCGTAGCTCCCCGGGGAGGGGCGAACACCGGGGAGCTGTTTTTT. It is translated as CASSVAPRGGANTGELFF.

This chain uses TRBV5-1 with TRBJ2-7; D perhaps matches TRBD1 (11 bases). Trimming removed 4 bases at V and 6 bases at J, with 23 bases between. The CDR3 loop spans 16 amino acids. Germline CDR1 is SGHRS and CDR2 is YFSETQ. The CDR3 loop reads CASSIAGGQGVSEQYF. The CDR3 coding sequence is TGCGCCAGCAGCATAGCGGGGGGACAGGGGGTGAGCGAGCAGTACTTC.

The chain has TRBV28 and TRBJ2-7; the D gene is possibly TRBD1 (5 bases). The assigned J gene may be wrong: the sequence end matches TRBJ2-5 better. Germline loops: CDR1 MDHEN, CDR2 SYDVKM. The CDR3 is made up of 12 amino acids. CDR3 loop: CASGQPTTTQYF. The CDR3 nucleotides read TGTGCCTCTGGACAACCAACTACGACCCAGTACTTC.

The chain employs TRBV7-9 and TRBJ1-1; D is perhaps TRBD1 (5 bases). The germline CDR1 and CDR2 sequences are SEHNR and FQNEAQ (reference sequence). This CDR3 spans 14 amino acids. V lost 2 bases to trimming and J lost 1 base, with 8 bases between them. CDR3 coding DNA: TGTGCCAGCAGCTTATCTAGGGGGAACACTGAAGCTTTCTTT. It codes for CASSLSRGNTEAFF. Full variable domain (missing parts from reference TRBV7-9 and TRBJ1-1): DTGVSQNPRHKITKRGQNVTFRCDPISEHNRLYWYRQTLGQGPEFLTYFQNEAQLEKSRLLSDRFSAERPKGSFSTLEIQRTEQGDSAMYLCASSLSRGNTEAFFGQGTRLTVV.

This rearrangement joins TRBV19 to TRBJ1-1; D is ambiguous. Germline CDR1 is LNHDA and CDR2 is SQIVND (reference sequence). V dropped 0 bases and J dropped 0 bases, with 8 bases sitting between them. The CDR3 consists of 15 residues. CDR3 DNA: TGTGCCAGTAGTATAGATCGAGAGATGAACACTGAAGCTTTCTTT. Its protein product is CASSIDREMNTEAFF.

The chain carries TRBV2 and TRBJ2-1; weak D call: TRBD2 (6 bases). From germline, CDR1 is SNHLY and CDR2 FYNNEI. Trimming took off 5 bases at V and 2 bases at J, with 22 bases between the two ends. The CDR3 runs to 18 residues. CDR3 nucleotides: TGTGCCAGCAGTACTAGCAGAGTAAAAATCGAGACCTACAATGAGCAGTTCTTC. Its protein product is CASSTSRVKIETYNEQFF.

Here the CDR3 DNA reads TGCAGTGCCACAGTGAACACTGAAGCTTTCTTT. Translating gives CSATVNTEAFF. The genes are TRBV20-1 and TRBJ1-1; D remains unclear. The germline V and J ends were trimmed by 6 bases and 0 bases, with 5 bases remaining between them. The CDR3 is made up of 11 amino acids. Germline V gene data show CDR1 as DFQATT and CDR2 as SNEGSKA (reference sequence).